The clone carrying this T cell receptor beta chain showed up many times. Antigen unknown. The sample holds other DNA sequences that translate to the same CDR3. The data were taken from a study of shared clonotypes between healthy human individuals. General study findings and limits: Donors were few, which limited the genetic and exposure-history diversity represented.

The germline V gene has CDR1 MDHEN and CDR2 SYDVKM. This CDR3 has 13 amino acids. V dropped 5 bases and J dropped 8; count of bases not matched to a gene: 8. The assay was immunoSEQ multiplex PCR, and TCRdb's table has in-frame clones only and misses some. Of 400,000 to 500,000 clones in the sample, less than 80% are singletons; the top ten hold over 10%. The genes are TRBV28 and TRBJ1-2; 7 bases map to TRBD1. This clonotype was obtained from a woman aged 40 to 50 in good health. Some clones in this sample may be carry-over from other donors' samples. Sequencing was carried out using PBMCs. As DNA, the CDR3 is TGTGCCAGCAGTGCGACAGGGCGGGAGGGCTACACCTTC. It encodes CASSATGREGYTF.